Judged by abundance, the clone carrying this TCR beta chain is medium-sized. The antigen is not known. The entry originates in a study of early T cells in non-severe SARS-CoV-2 infection. Study as a whole: With bulk RNA from unsorted whole blood as input, sequencing yielded unpaired chains. Study findings and constraints: Lookups in VDJdb leaned toward anti-spike CD8 responses and missed private and CD4 specificities.

The TCR library protocol attached unique molecular identifiers to the individual cDNA molecules. TCRdb independently ran MiXCR on the 5' RACE reads; one entry per CDR3 protein. The data contain around 25,000 distinct CDR3 sequences, about 5.5% of them seen just once; the ten biggest clones take up 2.4%. The source material was whole blood. The clonotype was recovered from an adult who was a healthcare worker with PCR-confirmed SARS-CoV-2 infection or an uninfected control (not recorded which).

The chain's CDR3 is CSVRTTDGEKLFF. In DNA form, the CDR3 reads TGCAGCGTTCGAACCACCGACGGTGAAAAACTGTTTTTT. The V gene is TRBV29-1, the J gene TRBJ1-4, with D unresolved. The V gene's germline CDR1 is SQVTM and CDR2 ANQGSEA. V lost 5 bases to trimming and J lost 7 bases, with 14 bases between them. The length of the CDR3 is 13 residues. Based on the CDR3 plus reference TRBV29-1 and TRBJ1-4, the full variable domain is SAVISQKPSRDICQRGTSLTIQCQVDSQVTMMFWYRQQPGQSLTLIATANQGSEATYESGFVIDKFPISRPNLTFSTLTVSNMSPEDSSIYLCSVRTTDGEKLFFGSGTQLSVL.